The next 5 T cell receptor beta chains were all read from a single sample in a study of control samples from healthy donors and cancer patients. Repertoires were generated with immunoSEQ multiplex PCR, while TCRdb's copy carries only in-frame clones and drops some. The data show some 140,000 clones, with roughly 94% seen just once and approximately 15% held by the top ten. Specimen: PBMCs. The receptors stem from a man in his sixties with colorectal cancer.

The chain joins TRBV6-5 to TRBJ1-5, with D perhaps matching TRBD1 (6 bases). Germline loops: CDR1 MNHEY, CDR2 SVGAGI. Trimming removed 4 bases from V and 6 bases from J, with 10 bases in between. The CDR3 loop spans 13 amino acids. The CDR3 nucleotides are TGTGCCAGCAGTTTCGACAGGAGTCAGCCCCAGCATTTT. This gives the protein CASSFDRSQPQHF.

CDR3 amino acids: CASSGPLVLGQGADTQYF. The CDR3 DNA reads TGTGCCAGCAGCGGACCCTTAGTACTGGGGCAGGGTGCAGATACGCAGTATTTT. This chain joins TRBV9 and TRBJ2-3; D might be TRBD1 (5 bases). From germline, CDR1 is SGDLS and CDR2 YYNGEE. CDR3 length equals 18 residues. The germline V and J ends were trimmed by 3 bases and 4 bases, with 24 bases remaining between them.

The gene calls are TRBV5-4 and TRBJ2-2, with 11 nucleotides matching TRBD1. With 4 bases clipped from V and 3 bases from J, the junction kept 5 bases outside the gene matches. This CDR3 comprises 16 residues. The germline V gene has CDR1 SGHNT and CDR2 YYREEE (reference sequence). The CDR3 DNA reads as TGTGCCAGCAGCACCGGGACAGGGGGGGACACCGGGGAGCTGTTTTTT. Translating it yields CASSTGTGGDTGELFF. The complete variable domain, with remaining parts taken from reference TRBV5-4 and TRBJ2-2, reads ETGVTQSPTHLIKTRGQQVTLRCSSQSGHNTVSWYQQALGQGPQFIFQYYREEENGRGNFPPRFSGLQFPNYSSELNVNALELDDSALYLCASSTGTGGDTGELFFGEGSRLTVL.

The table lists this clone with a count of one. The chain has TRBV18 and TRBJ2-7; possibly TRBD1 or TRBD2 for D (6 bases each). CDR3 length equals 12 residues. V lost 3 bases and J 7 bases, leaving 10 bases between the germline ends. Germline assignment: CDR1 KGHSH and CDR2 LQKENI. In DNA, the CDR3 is TGTGCCAGCTCACCCCCGGGGGCAGAGCAGTACTTC. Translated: CASSPPGAEQYF.

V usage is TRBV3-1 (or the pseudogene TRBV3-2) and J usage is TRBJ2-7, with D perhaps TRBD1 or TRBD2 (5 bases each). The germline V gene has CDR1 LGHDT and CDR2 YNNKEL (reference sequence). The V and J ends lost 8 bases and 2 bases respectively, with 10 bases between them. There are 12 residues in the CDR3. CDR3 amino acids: CASSPGPYEQYF. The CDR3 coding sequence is TGTGCCAGCTCCCCGGGGCCCTACGAGCAGTACTTC.